The 10 T cell receptor beta chains reported below all come from one sample, sequenced in a study of beta chain features in type 1 diabetes. Study conclusions and caveats: Moderate but significant shortening of TCRB CDR3s was recorded in all four CD4+ subsets from Type 1 diabetes patients.

Reverse transcribing all isolated RNA meant expressed TCRB transcripts were sequenced. Here immunoSEQ multiplex PCR was the method, and the copy in TCRdb shows in-frame clones only, minus some. This sample has 300,000 to 350,000 clones, with about 13% found just once. These receptors have no known antigen. The sequenced sample was naive CD4+ T cells from blood. The receptors were gathered from a woman aged 18-30 years with type 1 diabetes.

The rearrangement joins TRBV5-6 to TRBJ2-7, with D possibly TRBD1 on 6 matching bases. V lost 0 bases and J lost 5, with 6 bases in between. The CDR3 sequence is 12 residues long. Germline V CDR1 and CDR2: SGHDT, YYEEEE. Written as DNA, the CDR3 is TGTGCCAGCAGCTTGGGACAGGACGAGCAGTACTTC. It specifies CASSLGQDEQYF.

The chain combines TRBV19 with TRBJ1-5; D uncertain. The V gene's germline CDR1 is LNHDA and CDR2 SQIVND (reference sequence). With 3 bases removed from V and 7 bases from J, the gap between germline ends came to 10 bases. The CDR3 has 13 amino acids. The CDR3 DNA is TGTGCCAGTAGTATCACCCACGGGCAGCCCCAGCATTTT. Protein product: CASSITHGQPQHF.

Notes on this clone: This CDR3 is also generated by other DNA sequences in the sample. This chain links TRBV11-3 with TRBJ1-1; no reliable D call. CDR1 is SGHNT and CDR2 is YENEEA in the germline V gene. Deletions cut 1 base from V and 2 bases from J, with 8 bases between. The length of the CDR3 is 14 residues. The CDR3 nucleotides are TGTGCCAGCAGCTTAGTCTCAGTTAACACTGAAGCTTTCTTT. It encodes CASSLVSVNTEAFF.

The genes are TRBV10-2 and TRBJ2-1; 13 bases map to TRBD2. This CDR3 has 18 amino acids. Trimming cost V 6 bases and J 0 bases; bases outside gene matches: 8. CDR1 and CDR2 (germline): WSHSY, SAAADI. CDR3 sequence (DNA): TGCGCCAGCAGCGAGACTAGCGGGAGGAAGAGCTCCTACAATGAGCAGTTCTTC. This gives the protein CASSETSGRKSSYNEQFF.

The chain recombines TRBV12-5 with TRBJ2-3, with D perhaps TRBD1 (6 bases). Germline V gene data show CDR1 as LGHNT and CDR2 as FRNRAP. CDR3 length: 15 residues. V lost 7 bases and J 1 base, leaving 15 bases between the germline ends. The DNA for the CDR3 is TGTGCTAGTGCCTTCTGGGGGCCTGGCACAGATACGCAGTATTTT. This translates into CASAFWGPGTDTQYF. The entire variable domain, with the rest obtained from reference TRBV12-5 and TRBJ2-3, is as follows: DARVTQTPRHKVTEMGQEVTMRCQPILGHNTVFWYRQTMMQGLELLAYFRNRAPLDDSGMPKDRFSAEMPDATLATLKIQPSEPRDSAVYFCASAFWGPGTDTQYFGPGTRLTVL.

V and J are TRBV6-5 and TRBJ1-5, with TRBD1 matching 8 bases. V trimming: 5 bases; J trimming: 4 bases; junction bases outside the gene matches: 7. Germline values: CDR1 MNHEY, CDR2 SVGAGI. The CDR3 spans 15 residues. This chain's CDR3 is CASSRTGTMNQPQHF. CDR3 in DNA: TGTGCCAGCAGTCGGACAGGGACGATGAATCAGCCCCAGCATTTT.

The rearrangement links TRBV19 to TRBJ2-3; 10 nucleotides line up with TRBD2. The CDR3 extends over 17 amino acids. The germline V gene has CDR1 LNHDA and CDR2 SQIVND (reference sequence). V lost 3 bases, J lost 3 bases, and 9 bases stayed unmatched. The CDR3 DNA reads TGTGCCAGTAGTATTTCTAGCGGGAGAGGGAGAACAGATACGCAGTATTTT. This sequence encodes CASSISSGRGRTDTQYF.

The rearrangement links TRBV14 to TRBJ2-7; TRBD2 is a possible D gene (6 bases). Germline-derived CDR1 and CDR2 are SGHDN and FVKESK. With 1 base removed from V and 0 bases from J, the gap between germline ends came to 13 bases. The CDR3 sequence is 16 residues long. The CDR3 reads CASSQARAGPSYEQYF. CDR3 DNA: TGTGCCAGCAGCCAAGCTCGAGCGGGTCCCTCCTACGAGCAGTACTTC.

This clone was seen more than once but under ten times. The chain is built from TRBV6-6 and TRBJ1-1; no reliable D call. The CDR3 is 13 amino acids. The germline CDR1 and CDR2 sequences are MNHNY and SVGAGI (reference sequence). The V and J ends lost 6 bases and 0 bases respectively, with 8 bases between them. CDR3 sequence (DNA): TGTGCCAGCAGCTTGGCAGTGAACACTGAAGCTTTCTTT. It is translated as CASSLAVNTEAFF.

This clone was recorded a few times. The rearrangement links TRBV11-2 to TRBJ2-7, with D perhaps matching TRBD2 (6 bases). Germline V gives CDR1 SGHAT, CDR2 FQNNGV. The CDR3 is 15 residues long. V was shortened by 3 bases and J by 7 bases, with 19 bases between the two germline ends. CDR3: CASSLRWADAGEQYV. Written as DNA, the CDR3 is TGTGCCAGCAGCTTGCGCTGGGCAGACGCGGGGGAGCAGTACGTC.